The T cell receptor (beta chain) under discussion was sequenced for a study of cytomegalovirus exposure and HLA in healthy donors. General study results and limits: A later analysis showed TCR association rates differing by HLA locus, peaking at DRB1 and lowest at HLA-C. The classifier reportedly diagnosed cytomegalovirus status with high sensitivity and specificity. Compared with the approximately 680-donor mean, an Asian-associated ancestry cluster reportedly had fewer N-insertions, according to a later analysis.

Details on this clone: Its antigen is as yet unknown.

13 Jbeta primers and 60 Vbeta primers were used for the PCR. The protocol was immunoSEQ multiplex PCR, while the TCRdb copy is restricted to in-frame clones and leaves out a portion. The data show hundreds of thousands of clones, approximately 70% seen once. The sequence was collected from a man aged 40-50 years in good health and CMV-seropositive. The specimen sequenced was PBMCs.

CDR3 sequence: CASSAGTGNSPLHF. In nucleotides, the CDR3 is TGCGCCAGCAGCGCCGGGACAGGGAATTCACCCCTCCACTTT. The chain is built from TRBV10-2 and TRBJ1-6; 9 positions match TRBD1. CDR1 is WSHSY and CDR2 is SAAADI in the germline V gene. The CDR3 spans 14 residues. With 6 bases clipped from V and 7 bases from J, the junction kept 4 bases outside the gene matches.